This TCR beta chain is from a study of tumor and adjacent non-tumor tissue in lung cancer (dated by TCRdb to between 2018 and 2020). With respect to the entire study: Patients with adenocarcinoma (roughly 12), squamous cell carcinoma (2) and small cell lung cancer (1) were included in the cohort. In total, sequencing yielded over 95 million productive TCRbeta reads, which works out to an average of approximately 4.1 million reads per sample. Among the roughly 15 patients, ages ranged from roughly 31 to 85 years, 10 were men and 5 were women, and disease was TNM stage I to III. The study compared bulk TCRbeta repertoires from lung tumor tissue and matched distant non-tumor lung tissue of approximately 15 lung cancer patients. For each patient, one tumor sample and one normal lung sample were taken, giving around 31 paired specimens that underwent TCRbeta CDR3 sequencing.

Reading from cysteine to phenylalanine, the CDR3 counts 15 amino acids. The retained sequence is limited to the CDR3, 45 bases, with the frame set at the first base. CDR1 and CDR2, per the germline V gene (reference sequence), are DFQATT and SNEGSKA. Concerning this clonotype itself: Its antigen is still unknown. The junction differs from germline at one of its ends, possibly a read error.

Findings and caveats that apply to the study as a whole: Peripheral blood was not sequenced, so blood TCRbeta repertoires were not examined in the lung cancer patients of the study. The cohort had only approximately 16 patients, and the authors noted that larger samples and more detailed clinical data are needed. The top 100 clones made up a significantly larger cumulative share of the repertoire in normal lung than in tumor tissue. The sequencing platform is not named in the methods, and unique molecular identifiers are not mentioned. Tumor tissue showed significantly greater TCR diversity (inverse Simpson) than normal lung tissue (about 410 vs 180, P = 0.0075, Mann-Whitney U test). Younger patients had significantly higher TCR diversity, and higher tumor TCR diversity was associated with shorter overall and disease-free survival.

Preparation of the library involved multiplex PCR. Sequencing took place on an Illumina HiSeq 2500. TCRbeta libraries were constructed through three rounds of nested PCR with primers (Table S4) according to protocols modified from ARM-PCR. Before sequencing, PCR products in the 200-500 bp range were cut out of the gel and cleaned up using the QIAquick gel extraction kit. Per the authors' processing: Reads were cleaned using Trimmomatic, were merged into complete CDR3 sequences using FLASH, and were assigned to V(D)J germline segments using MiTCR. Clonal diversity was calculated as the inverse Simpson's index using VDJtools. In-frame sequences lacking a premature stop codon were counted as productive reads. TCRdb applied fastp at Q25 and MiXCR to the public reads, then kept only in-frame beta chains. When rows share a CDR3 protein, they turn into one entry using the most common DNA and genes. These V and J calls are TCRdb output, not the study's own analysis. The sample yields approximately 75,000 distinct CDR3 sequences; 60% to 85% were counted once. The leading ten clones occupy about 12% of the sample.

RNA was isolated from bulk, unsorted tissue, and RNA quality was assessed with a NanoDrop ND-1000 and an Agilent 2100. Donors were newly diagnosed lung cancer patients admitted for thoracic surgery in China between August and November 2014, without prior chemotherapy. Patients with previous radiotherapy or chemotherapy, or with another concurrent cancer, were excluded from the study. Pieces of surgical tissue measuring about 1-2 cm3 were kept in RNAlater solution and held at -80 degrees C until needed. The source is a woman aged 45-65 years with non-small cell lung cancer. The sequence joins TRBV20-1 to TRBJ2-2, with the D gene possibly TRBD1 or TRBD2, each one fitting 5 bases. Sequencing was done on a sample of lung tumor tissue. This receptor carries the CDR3 CSARGWTRDTGELFF. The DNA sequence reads TGCAGTGCTAGAGGCTGGACAAGAGACACCGGGGAGCTGTTTTTC.